The T cell receptor beta chain described here comes from a study of blood T cell repertoires in COVID-19. Profiling relied on immunoSEQ multiplex PCR, and the TCRdb table lists in-frame clones only, not all of them. The data show a few hundred thousand clones, nearly 90% seen once. Germline V CDR1 and CDR2: SQVTM, ANQGSEA. The length of the CDR3 is 9 residues. V was clipped by 4 bases and J by 11 bases, with 8 bases between them. The sample taken for sequencing was PBMCs or T cells enriched from blood (not recorded which). This chain uses TRBV29-1 with TRBJ1-1; D ambiguous. This receptor was taken from a woman under 30 with acute COVID-19. CDR3 nucleotide sequence: TGCAGCGTTGGAATGGAGGCTTTCTTT. Amino acid sequence: CSVGMEAFF.